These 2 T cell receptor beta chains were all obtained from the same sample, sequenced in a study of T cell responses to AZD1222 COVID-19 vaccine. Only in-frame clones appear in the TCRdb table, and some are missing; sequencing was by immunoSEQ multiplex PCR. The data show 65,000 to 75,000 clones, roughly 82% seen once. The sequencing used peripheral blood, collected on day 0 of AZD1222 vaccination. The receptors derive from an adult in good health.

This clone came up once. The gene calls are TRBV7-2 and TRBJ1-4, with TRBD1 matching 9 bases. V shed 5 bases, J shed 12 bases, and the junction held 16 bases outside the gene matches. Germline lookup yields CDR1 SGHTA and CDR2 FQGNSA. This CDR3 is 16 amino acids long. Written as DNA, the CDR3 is TGTGCCAGCAGCCCTCAATCGGGGGACAGGGAGGCGCAACTGTTTTTT. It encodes CASSPQSGDREAQLFF.

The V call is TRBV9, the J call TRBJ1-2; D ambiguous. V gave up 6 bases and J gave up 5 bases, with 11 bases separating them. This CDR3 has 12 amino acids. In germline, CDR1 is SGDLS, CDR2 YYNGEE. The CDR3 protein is CASTRAPYGYTF. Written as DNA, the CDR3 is TGTGCCAGCACCCGGGCGCCATATGGCTACACCTTC. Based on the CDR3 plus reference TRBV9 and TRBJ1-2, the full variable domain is DSGVTQTPKHLITATGQRVTLRCSPRSGDLSVYWYQQSLDQGLQFLIQYYNGEERAKGNILERFSAQQFPDLHSELNLSSLELGDSALYFCASTRAPYGYTFGSGTRLTVV.